This entry is about one T cell receptor (beta chain). The antigen is unknown. This sample stems from a study of identifying expanded T cells in peripheral blood. Points from the study as a whole: Technical replicates showed approximately 1.2 changed clones; roughly two weeks 15 to 20; four weeks 19.

Method: immunoSEQ multiplex PCR; TCRdb's copy keeps in-frame clones and lacks some. The table shows around 85,000 clones, with about nine tenths occurring only once. The germline V gene has CDR1 SGHTA and CDR2 FQGNSA. Trimming removed 5 bases at V and 2 bases at J, with 14 bases between. The CDR3 contains 15 residues. The chain links TRBV7-2 to TRBJ2-3, with D hard to call. The clonotype originates from a person aged 18 to 75 in good health. Sequencing was done on a sample of blood. The CDR3 DNA reads as TGTGCCAGCAGCACCCGTGGGCTAGACACAGATACGCAGTATTTT. Translating it yields CASSTRGLDTDTQYF.